The 18 T cell receptor beta chains below come from one sample, sequenced in a study of OX40 agonist ivuxolimab in advanced cancers. The library was prepared using the immunoSEQ multiplex PCR assay. TCRdb re-hosts the immuneACCESS table, in-frame sequences only. Its copies lack some clones; in the studies checked, an unresolved V gene accounts for under half of them, and the cause for the rest is not known. Recorded for this sample are roughly 67,000 clones; roughly 87% of them occurred a single time. The leading ten clones occupy 5.5% of the sample. Sequences were derived from CD4+ or CD8+ T cells sorted from blood, sampled in a trial of the OX40 agonist ivuxolimab. The source of these receptors is an adult with an advanced solid tumor such as melanoma, head and neck, liver or kidney cancer.

The rearrangement joins TRBV5-4 to TRBJ2-5; 13 nucleotides agree with TRBD2. The DNA end favors TRBJ2-7, so the J call may be wrong. CDR3 size: 15 residues. From germline, CDR1 is SGHNT and CDR2 YYREEE (reference sequence). Written as DNA, the CDR3 is TGTGCCAGCAGCAGGACTAGCGGGAGATCCTACGAGCAGTACTTC. Amino acid sequence: CASSRTSGRSYEQYF.

DNA for the CDR3: TGTGCCAGCAGTTCCTACAGACTAGCGGGAAGTGGGCAGCAAGAGACCCAGTACTTC. As protein: CASSSYRLAGSGQQETQYF. The V and J genes are TRBV28 and TRBJ2-5; the match to TRBD2 covers 11 bases. The length of the CDR3 is 19 residues. Trimming removed 4 bases from V and 2 bases from J; junction bases left unmatched: 15. CDR1 and CDR2 (germline): MDHEN, SYDVKM.

The J gene is TRBJ1-5, the V gene TRBV28; no reliable D call. V gave up 2 bases and J gave up 11 bases, with 7 bases separating them. From germline, CDR1 is MDHEN and CDR2 SYDVKM. The CDR3 runs to 11 residues. In nucleotides, the CDR3 is TGTGCCAGCAGTTTAATACGCTCCCAGCATTTT. Translating it yields CASSLIRSQHF.

This chain joins TRBV2 and TRBJ1-4, with D possibly TRBD1 on 6 matching bases. This CDR3 contains 15 residues. Per the germline V gene, CDR1 is SNHLY and CDR2 is FYNNEI. Trimming removed 7 bases at V and 1 base at J, with 13 bases between. The CDR3 region is CASKGQSLTNEKLFF. The CDR3 nucleotides are TGTGCCAGCAAGGGACAATCCTTAACTAATGAAAAACTGTTTTTT. The whole variable domain, filled in from reference TRBV2 and TRBJ1-4, reads EPEVTQTPSHQVTQMGQEVILRCVPISNHLYFYWYRQILGQKVEFLVSFYNNEISEKSEIFDDQFSVERPDGSNFTLKIRSTKLEDSAMYFCASKGQSLTNEKLFFGSGTQLSVL.

The chain combines TRBV2 with TRBJ2-5; 8 bases align to TRBD1. CDR3 length: 15 residues. Losses at the gene ends were 2 bases for V and 1 base for J; bases not matched to a gene: 3. CDR1 SNHLY and CDR2 FYNNEI come from the germline V gene. The CDR3: CASSERDRPQETQYF. CDR3 DNA: TGTGCCAGCAGTGAACGGGACAGGCCCCAAGAGACCCAGTACTTC.

The rearrangement uses TRBV6-5 and TRBJ2-1; D is possibly TRBD2 (5 bases). Germline loops: CDR1 MNHEY, CDR2 SVGAGI. The CDR3 sequence is 11 residues long. Trimming left V 5 bases short and J 15 bases short, with 14 bases between. CDR3 protein: CASSRGLETFF. In DNA, the CDR3 is TGTGCCAGCAGTCGCGGACTCGAAACGTTCTTC.

This clone was seen a handful of times. The J gene is TRBJ1-6, the V gene TRBV5-6, with 9 bases that match TRBD1. This CDR3 contains 14 residues. Trimming removed 7 bases from V and 7 bases from J; junction bases left unmatched: 6. The germline gives CDR1 SGHDT, CDR2 YYEEEE. This chain's CDR3 is CASGRDRENSPLHF. The DNA of the CDR3 is TGTGCCAGCGGACGGGACAGGGAAAATTCACCCCTCCACTTT.

The chain links TRBV28 to TRBJ2-3; D may be TRBD1 (6 bases). The length of the CDR3 is 14 residues. The V and J ends lost 3 bases and 3 bases respectively, with 10 bases between them. From germline, CDR1 is MDHEN and CDR2 SYDVKM. CDR3 nucleotide sequence: TGTGCCAGCAGTTTGGCCAGGGGTACAGATACGCAGTATTTT. This codes for CASSLARGTDTQYF.

The chain couples TRBV6-1 to TRBJ2-7; D is possibly TRBD1 (5 bases). The germline CDR1 and CDR2 sequences are MNHNS and SASEGT. This CDR3 comprises 16 residues. V lost 1 base and J lost 3, with 16 bases in between. The CDR3 is CASSEGSRTTFYEQYF. The CDR3 DNA reads TGTGCCAGCAGTGAAGGTTCGAGGACAACCTTCTACGAGCAGTACTTC.

This chain joins TRBV5-1 and TRBJ2-3, with D unclear. This CDR3 is 13 amino acids long. Trimming left V 2 bases short and J 4 bases short, with 8 bases between. Germline loops: CDR1 SGHRS, CDR2 YFSETQ. The CDR3 region is CASSLHGADTQYF. As DNA, the CDR3 is TGCGCCAGCAGCTTACATGGGGCAGATACGCAGTATTTT.

V gene TRBV4-2 combines with J gene TRBJ2-1; D call uncertain. The CDR3 runs 11 residues. Between the trimmed V and J ends, which lost 6 bases and 7 bases, there was a span of 7 bases. Germline CDR1 is LGHNA and CDR2 is YNFKEQ. CDR3 coding DNA: TGTGCCAGCAGTAAGACTAATGAGCAGTTCTTC. Protein product: CASSKTNEQFF.

The chain uses TRBV5-1 and TRBJ2-1; 11 bases align to TRBD2. The ends lost 4 bases at V and 0 bases at J; junction bases unmatched: 6. The CDR3 consists of 17 residues. Germline V gene sequence: CDR1 SGHRS, CDR2 YFSETQ. The CDR3 bases are TGCGCCAGCAGCCAAAGACTAGCGGGGTTCTCCTACAATGAGCAGTTCTTC. Protein product: CASSQRLAGFSYNEQFF. Complete variable domain (other parts from reference TRBV5-1 and TRBJ2-1): KAGVTQTPRYLIKTRGQQVTLSCSPISGHRSVSWYQQTPGQGLQFLFEYFSETQRNKGNFPGRFSGRQFSNSRSEMNVSTLELGDSALYLCASSQRLAGFSYNEQFFGPGTRLTVL.

V gene TRBV4-3 combines with J gene TRBJ2-7; 14 positions agree with TRBD2. Unmatched junction bases numbered 4, after V lost 0 bases and J lost 3 bases. This CDR3 region has 17 residues. Germline values: CDR1 LGHNA, CDR2 YSLEER. CDR3 in amino acids: CASSQERGLAGVYEQYF. As DNA, the CDR3 is TGCGCCAGCAGCCAAGAACGGGGACTAGCGGGAGTCTACGAGCAGTACTTC.

The rearrangement joins TRBV27 to TRBJ2-1; possible D gene TRBD2, 5 bases. CDR1 MNHEY and CDR2 SMNVEV come from the germline V gene (reference sequence). CDR3 length: 15 amino acids. V lost 3 bases to trimming and J lost 7 bases, with 16 bases between them. The CDR3 DNA is TGTGCCAGCAGTTTTGCCAGCCTTGGGGAGAATGAGCAGTTCTTC. It encodes CASSFASLGENEQFF.

This clone was counted a single time. J is TRBJ2-7 and V is TRBV6-4, with 10 bases fitting TRBD1. The CDR3 runs to 18 residues. CDR1 and CDR2 (germline): MRHNA, SNTAGT. After removal of 0 bases from V and 9 bases from J, the junction contained 17 bases not matched to a gene. CDR3 DNA sequence: TGTGCCAGCAGTGACTCTAAGGTTCGGGACAGGGGACCTGAGCCGCAGTACTTC. It translates to CASSDSKVRDRGPEPQYF.

This clone came up once. The chain uses TRBV6-1 and TRBJ2-1; 9 bases are a match to TRBD2. Germline CDR1 reads MNHNS; CDR2 reads SASEGT. The CDR3 spans 14 residues. The trim removed 3 bases at V and 14 bases at J, leaving 11 bases unmatched. CDR3 region: CASSDRARGGREFF. The CDR3 region has the DNA TGTGCCAGCAGTGATAGGGCGCGGGGGGGCCGGGAGTTCTTC.

The rearrangement joins TRBV15 to TRBJ1-4; D is unresolved. This CDR3 comprises 13 residues. CDR1 and CDR2 (germline): LNHNV, YYDKDF (reference sequence). V lost 6 bases and J lost 8, with 13 bases in between. The CDR3, as DNA: TGTGCCACCAGTAAGGGTCTAAGGGAAAAACTGTTTTTT. This codes for CATSKGLREKLFF.

The rearrangement links TRBV19 to TRBJ1-3; 7 nucleotides agree with TRBD1. Germline V CDR1 and CDR2: LNHDA, SQIVND (reference sequence). This CDR3 is 14 amino acids long. Germline trimming cut 4 bases from V and 5 bases from J; bases unmatched to any gene: 5. Here the CDR3 reads CASSRSTGRNTIYF. CDR3 bases: TGTGCCAGTAGTAGATCGACAGGGAGAAACACCATATATTTT. The full variable domain, its missing parts supplied by reference TRBV19 and TRBJ1-3, is DGGITQSPKYLFRKEGQNVTLSCEQNLNHDAMYWYRQDPGQGLRLIYYSQIVNDFQKGDIAEGYSVSREKKESFPLTVTSAQKNPTAFYLCASSRSTGRNTIYFGEGSWLTVV.